Shown below are 31 T cell receptor beta chains from a single sample sequenced in a study of response to subunit inactivated influenza vaccine. A single record per CDR3 protein comes from TCRdb applying MiXCR to the RT-PCR reads. The sample has fewer than 600,000 distinct CDR3 sequences, approximately 6.9% seen once. This specimen consisted of PBMCs from blood, obtained less than 25 months after vaccination. The receptors derive from a man between 50 and 69 years old who received an inactivated influenza vaccine.

The sample holds many counts of this clonotype. V is TRBV24-1 and J is TRBJ2-2; D is tentatively TRBD1 or TRBD2 (5 bases each). The V end was cut by 3 bases, the J end by 5 bases, with 15 bases between. Germline lookup yields CDR1 KGHDR and CDR2 SFDVKD. This CDR3 is built from 16 residues. The CDR3 loop reads CATSDGWRGETGELFF. CDR3 in DNA: TGTGCCACCAGTGATGGATGGCGAGGGGAGACCGGGGAGCTGTTTTTT.

The CDR3 bases are TGTGCCAGCAGTGACAGGGGGTCGGGCTACGAGCAGTACTTC. It codes for CASSDRGSGYEQYF. The J gene is TRBJ2-7, the V gene TRBV6-1, with TRBD1 matching over 7 bases. J gave up 3 bases and V 3 bases, and 5 bases lay outside the gene matches. The CDR3 is made up of 14 amino acids. Germline V CDR1 and CDR2: MNHNS, SASEGT.

This clonotype appeared many times. This chain connects TRBV10-2 to TRBJ1-4; no definite D call. CDR3 size: 13 residues. V lost 6 bases, J lost 7 bases, and 12 bases lay in between. The germline gives CDR1 WSHSY, CDR2 SAAADI. CDR3 nucleotides: TGCGCCAGCAGACAGCTAGCGGGTGAAAAACTGTTTTTT. Protein sequence: CASRQLAGEKLFF.

This clonotype was counted between two and nine times. V is TRBV5-1 and J is TRBJ2-7; TRBD1 agrees at 7 bases. Germline CDR1 reads SGHRS; CDR2 reads YFSETQ. The CDR3 length is 13 residues. V shed 4 bases, J shed 3 bases, and the junction held 4 bases outside the gene matches. The CDR3 DNA reads TGCGCCAGCAGCAGTACAGGGGTCTACGAGCAGTACTTC. This sequence encodes CASSSTGVYEQYF.

A few counts support this clonotype. This chain uses TRBV2 with TRBJ2-7; 8 nucleotides line up with TRBD1. CDR3 size: 14 residues. Per germline, CDR1 SNHLY and CDR2 FYNNEI. J gave up 3 bases and V 4 bases, and 5 bases lay outside the gene matches. Written as DNA, the CDR3 is TGTGCCAGCAGTGGGAACAGGGGGATCTACGAGCAGTACTTC. This encodes CASSGNRGIYEQYF.

This sequence joins TRBV19 and TRBJ1-1, with TRBD1 matching 7 bases. From germline, CDR1 is LNHDA and CDR2 SQIVND (reference sequence). The CDR3 is 17 amino acids. Germline trimming cut 1 base from V and 0 bases from J; bases unmatched to any gene: 8. CDR3 nucleotides: TGTGCCAGTAGTATAGCCCTGGACAGGTCTATGAACACTGAAGCTTTCTTT. It yields the protein CASSIALDRSMNTEAFF.

This clonotype was detected only a few times. The chain joins TRBV12-3 or TRBV12-4 to TRBJ1-1, with 7 bases identical to TRBD1. Trimming took 1 base from V and 11 from J; bases not matched to a gene: 7. CDR3 length: 13 residues. The CDR3 is CASSLGQGVNAFF. The CDR3, as DNA: TGTGCCAGCAGTTTAGGGCAGGGGGTGAATGCTTTCTTT.

Of note for this clonotype: Relative to the germline gene, one junction end is altered; a read error may explain this. The chain couples TRBV4-1 to TRBJ1-1, with D maybe TRBD1 (5 bases). CDR1 and CDR2 (germline): MGHRA, YSYEKL. The CDR3 has 17 residues. CDR3 loop: CASSQDGREVQNIEAFF. The CDR3 nucleotides are TGCGCCAGCAGCCAAGATGGCAGGGAGGTTCAGAACATTGAAGCTTTCTTT.

This clonotype was seen a few times. The chain is built from TRBV10-3 and TRBJ2-2; 12 nucleotides match TRBD1. V lost 6 bases to trimming and J lost 7 bases; unmatched junction nucleotides: 6. Germline-derived CDR1 and CDR2 are ENHRY and SYGVKD. The CDR3 is 15 residues long. The CDR3: CAIRPGQGAGGELFF. CDR3 nucleotides: TGTGCCATCAGACCGGGACAGGGGGCGGGCGGGGAGCTGTTTTTT.

This clonotype was detected ten times or more. The chain joins TRBV12-3 or TRBV12-4 to TRBJ2-5; a weak D match, TRBD1 (7 bases). The CDR3 sequence is 14 residues long. Trimming stripped 5 bases from V and 5 bases from J, with 15 bases between. CDR3 nucleotide sequence: TGTGCCAGCAGTCTCAGGGGGGCTCGGGAGACCCAGTACTTC. Protein product: CASSLRGARETQYF.

This clonotype was found a few times. The gene calls are TRBV28 and TRBJ2-7; D unresolved. The CDR3 covers 12 residues. The germline V and J ends were trimmed by 7 bases and 5 bases, with 12 bases remaining between them. CDR1 is MDHEN and CDR2 is SYDVKM in the germline V gene. CDR3 residues: CASNKIPDEQYF. The CDR3 DNA reads TGTGCCAGCAATAAAATCCCCGACGAGCAGTACTTC.

This clonotype was counted ten times or more. The chain joins TRBV25-1 to TRBJ1-3; a weak D match, TRBD1 (6 bases). The V and J ends lost 6 bases and 2 bases respectively, with 11 bases between them. This CDR3 has 14 residues. CDR1 is MGHDK and CDR2 is SYGVNS in the germline V gene. CDR3 nucleotide sequence: TGTGCCAGCAGCTTACAGGGTGCTGGAAACACCATATATTTT. Its protein is CASSLQGAGNTIYF.

This clonotype was seen many times. The chain recombines TRBV3-1 with TRBJ2-2; D ambiguous. The germline V gene has CDR1 LGHDT and CDR2 YNNKEL (reference sequence). V lost 4 bases and J lost 4, with 13 bases in between. The CDR3 is made up of 15 amino acids. In nucleotides, the CDR3 is TGTGCCAGCAGCCTATCAAGCGCTGGCACCGGGGAGCTGTTTTTT. It yields the protein CASSLSSAGTGELFF.

The table lists this clonotype with many counts. CDR3 region: CAISESGQPETQYF. In DNA form, the CDR3 reads TGTGCCATCAGTGAGTCTGGACAGCCAGAGACCCAGTACTTC. This chain links TRBV10-3 with TRBJ2-5; weak D call: TRBD1 (6 bases). V dropped 0 bases and J dropped 4 bases, with 9 bases sitting between them. The V gene's germline CDR1 is ENHRY and CDR2 SYGVKD. The CDR3 is made up of 14 amino acids.

This clonotype occurred many times. The gene calls are TRBV7-2 and TRBJ2-3, with no clear D. V gave up 0 bases and J gave up 6 bases, with 10 bases separating them. This CDR3 spans 14 amino acids. Germline V lookup: CDR1 SGHTA, CDR2 FQGNSA. The CDR3 loop is CASSLARPTDTQYF. The CDR3 DNA reads TGTGCCAGCAGCTTAGCCCGTCCTACGGATACGCAGTATTTT. The whole variable domain, filled in from reference TRBV7-2 and TRBJ2-3, reads GAGVSQSPSNKVTEKGKDVELRCDPISGHTALYWYRQSLGQGLEFLIYFQGNSAPDKSGLPSDRFSAERTGGSVSTLTIQRTQQEDSAVYLCASSLARPTDTQYFGPGTRLTVL.

The V gene is TRBV7-2, the J gene TRBJ2-3; unclear D gene. Trimming removed 5 bases from V and 5 bases from J, with 8 bases in between. This CDR3 is 12 amino acids long. Germline values: CDR1 SGHTA, CDR2 FQGNSA. The CDR3 coding sequence is TGTGCCAGCAGCGTTAACGGAGATACGCAGTATTTT. Translated, it gives CASSVNGDTQYF.

This clonotype was counted at least ten times. V usage is TRBV29-1 and J usage is TRBJ1-2; no firm D call. The CDR3 totals 12 residues. V was shortened by 2 bases and J by 6 bases, with 10 bases between the two germline ends. Germline V gene lookup returns CDR1 SQVTM and CDR2 ANQGSEA. DNA of the CDR3: TGCAGCGTTGAAACTGGGAATCATGGCTACACCTTC. As protein: CSVETGNHGYTF.

J is TRBJ2-1 and V is TRBV9; 8 bases align to TRBD1. V was pared by 2 bases and J by 3 bases, with 10 bases of the junction left unmatched. From germline, CDR1 is SGDLS and CDR2 YYNGEE. CDR3 size: 17 residues. CDR3 residues: CASSVSRTGLYYNEQFF. The DNA for the CDR3 is TGTGCCAGCAGCGTTAGTAGGACAGGGCTATACTACAATGAGCAGTTCTTC.

This clonotype was detected many times. The J gene is TRBJ1-2, the V gene TRBV29-1; no reliable D call. Trimming removed 4 bases at V and 8 bases at J, with 11 bases between. This CDR3 spans 11 amino acids. The germline V gene encodes CDR1 SQVTM and CDR2 ANQGSEA. Written as DNA, the CDR3 is TGCAGCGTTGCGGGCCTAGAGGGCTACACCTTC. This codes for CSVAGLEGYTF.

This clonotype was seen ten or more times. This chain links TRBV12-3 or TRBV12-4 with TRBJ1-1, with unresolved D. The CDR3 sequence is 14 residues long. With 7 bases removed from V and 5 bases from J, the gap between germline ends came to 17 bases. CDR3 sequence (DNA): TGTGCCAGCACCTCCCTAGGTCGCAGTACTGAAGCTTTCTTT. Translation: CASTSLGRSTEAFF.

This clonotype has ten or more counts. The rearrangement links TRBV4-1 to TRBJ1-1; TRBD1 matches 8 bases. The length of the CDR3 is 14 residues. V dropped 2 bases and J dropped 8; count of bases not matched to a gene: 7. Per germline, CDR1 MGHRA and CDR2 YSYEKL. The CDR3, as DNA: TGCGCCAGCAGCCAAAACCAGGGGGCGGACGAAGCTTTCTTT. Encoded protein: CASSQNQGADEAFF.

This clonotype was counted many times. The gene calls are TRBV3-1 and TRBJ2-1; 7 nucleotides align to TRBD2. Germline trimming cut 1 base from V and 13 bases from J; bases unmatched to any gene: 7. The CDR3 has 13 amino acids. Germline CDR1 and CDR2: LGHDT and YNNKEL (reference sequence). The CDR3 is CASSQGGGLVQFF. CDR3 nucleotides: TGTGCCAGCAGCCAAGGGGGGGGGTTGGTTCAGTTCTTC.

The rearrangement links TRBV11-2 to TRBJ2-1; D is perhaps TRBD2 (7 bases). V was cut by 2 bases and J by 8 bases, with 25 bases left in between. Germline values: CDR1 SGHAT, CDR2 FQNNGV. This CDR3 contains 18 residues. The CDR3: CASSLSWSSGARGHEQFF. The DNA of the CDR3 is TGTGCCAGCAGCTTAAGTTGGTCTAGCGGTGCCCGGGGGCATGAGCAGTTCTTC.

Notes on this clonotype: An end of the junction differs from the germline gene, which may be a read error. The J gene is TRBJ2-3, the V gene TRBV11-3; D gene unclear. The CDR3 consists of 14 residues. The V gene's germline CDR1 is SGHNT and CDR2 YENEEA. The CDR3 protein is CARSLGRGTDTQYF. Written as DNA, the CDR3 is TGTGCCCGCAGCTTAGGACGGGGCACAGATACGCAGTATTTT.

This clonotype was found a few times. The chain recombines TRBV28 with TRBJ1-1; no clear D. The CDR3 runs 15 residues. V was shortened by 2 bases and J by 2 bases, with 12 bases between the two germline ends. Per the germline V gene, CDR1 is MDHEN and CDR2 is SYDVKM. For the CDR3, the DNA is TGTGCCAGCAGTTTAAGGCAGGAAGGAAACACTGAAGCTTTCTTT. It encodes CASSLRQEGNTEAFF.

The chain combines TRBV20-1 with TRBJ2-1; 11 bases match TRBD2. V lost 6 bases to trimming and J lost 0 bases; unmatched junction nucleotides: 4. The length of the CDR3 is 15 residues. Per the germline V gene, CDR1 is DFQATT and CDR2 is SNEGSKA (reference sequence). CDR3 nucleotides: TGCAGTGCGCCCGGGACTAGCGGCTCCTACAATGAGCAGTTCTTC. It encodes CSAPGTSGSYNEQFF.

This clonotype has at least ten counts. The V and J genes are TRBV12-3 or TRBV12-4 and TRBJ2-3, with D perhaps assigned TRBD1 or TRBD2 (5 bases each). The CDR3 sequence is 15 residues long. Deletions cut 3 bases from V and 5 bases from J, with 15 bases between. In DNA form, the CDR3 reads TGTGCCAGCAGTTTTTGGTTGGGGGATGGAGATACGCAGTATTTT. It encodes CASSFWLGDGDTQYF.

In this sample, this clonotype turned up many times. This sequence joins TRBV12-3 or TRBV12-4 and TRBJ1-5; the D gene is possibly TRBD1 (5 bases). The length of the CDR3 is 12 residues. The V gene lost 2 bases and the J gene lost 9 bases, with 8 bases spanning the gap. CDR3 sequence (DNA): TGTGCCAGCAGTTTAACGAGGGGGCCCCAGCATTTT. This sequence encodes CASSLTRGPQHF.

This clonotype was observed many times. The rearrangement uses TRBV6-1 and TRBJ1-5; D ambiguous. Germline V gene sequence: CDR1 MNHNS, CDR2 SASEGT. CDR3 size: 14 residues. The germline V and J ends were trimmed by 3 bases and 3 bases, with 9 bases remaining between them. CDR3 DNA sequence: TGTGCCAGCAGTGACGCTCATCACAATCAGCCCCAGCATTTT. Amino acids: CASSDAHHNQPQHF.

This clonotype occurred many times. The chain has TRBV20-1 and TRBJ2-1; the D is unclear. V lost 4 bases, J lost 4 bases, and 5 bases lay in between. The CDR3 extends over 11 amino acids. Germline V lookup: CDR1 DFQATT, CDR2 SNEGSKA (reference sequence). CDR3 nucleotides: TGCAGTGCTATCTTATACAATGAGCAGTTCTTC. It specifies CSAILYNEQFF.

The chain has TRBV5-6 and TRBJ1-1, with D possibly TRBD1 on 5 matching bases. CDR3 length: 14 residues. The ends were cut back, 1 base at V and 0 bases at J, with 7 bases in the middle. Looked up from germline, CDR1 is SGHDT and CDR2 is YYEEEE. CDR3 amino acids: CASSLQDMNTEAFF. The CDR3 DNA sequence: TGTGCCAGCAGCTTGCAGGACATGAACACTGAAGCTTTCTTT. The variable domain in full, with the rest retrieved from reference TRBV5-6 and TRBJ1-1, is DAGVTQSPTHLIKTRGQQVTLRCSPKSGHDTVSWYQQALGQGPQFIFQYYEEEERQRGNFPDRFSGHQFPNYSSELNVNALLLGDSALYLCASSLQDMNTEAFFGQGTRLTVV.